Each of the 16 T cell receptor beta chains below was sequenced from the same sample in a study of blood T cell repertoires in COVID-19. Sequencing was performed with immunoSEQ multiplex PCR; in TCRdb, only in-frame clones are kept and a portion is missing. The sample lists tens of thousands of clones, around 87% occurring once. Sequenced: peripheral blood. These receptors originate from a human donor with acute or convalescent COVID-19. The donor label of this sample is uncertain.

The rearrangement joins TRBV10-3 to TRBJ1-1; 9 bases line up with TRBD1. This CDR3 comprises 14 residues. CDR1 is ENHRY and CDR2 is SYGVKD in the germline V gene. The V segment lost 6 bases and the J segment 7 bases; nucleotides outside the gene matches: 9. The CDR3 protein is CAIRADRGNDEAFF. The CDR3 DNA reads as TGTGCCATCAGGGCGGACAGGGGAAATGATGAAGCTTTCTTT.

The rearrangement joins TRBV7-5 to TRBJ2-3; the table assigns TRBD2, which was not confirmed against the DNA. TRBV7-5 has pseudogene status. This CDR3 comprises 20 residues. CDR3 DNA sequence: TGTGTCAGAAGCCACGAGACTAGCGGGGGGAACAATAGAGACACAGATACGCAGTATTTT. Its protein is CVRSHETSGGNNRDTDTQYF.

The chain has TRBV29-1 and TRBJ2-5; TRBD2 matches at 9 bases. The germline gives CDR1 SQVTM, CDR2 ANQGSEA. This CDR3 is built from 16 residues. J lost 5 bases, V lost 1 base, and 11 bases had no gene match. CDR3 sequence (DNA): TGCAGCGTTGAAGTCTGGAGCGGGGGGTGGTGGGAGACCCAGTACTTC. Translating gives CSVEVWSGGWWETQYF.

This rearrangement joins TRBV9 to TRBJ2-7; D might be TRBD1 (5 bases). Germline CDR1 and CDR2: SGDLS and YYNGEE. The V and J ends lost 4 bases and 3 bases respectively, with 11 bases between them. This CDR3 spans 13 amino acids. CDR3 residues: CASSSPDSYEQYF. The CDR3 DNA is TGTGCCAGCAGCTCCCCCGACAGCTACGAGCAGTACTTC.

This clone was counted only a few times. This rearrangement joins TRBV2 to TRBJ2-5; 8 bases align to TRBD1. V dropped 2 bases and J dropped 4; count of bases not matched to a gene: 3. This CDR3 comprises 14 residues. Germline CDR1 and CDR2: SNHLY and FYNNEI. CDR3 loop: CASSESGGLETQYF. Written as DNA, the CDR3 is TGTGCCAGCAGTGAATCAGGGGGCTTAGAGACCCAGTACTTC.

The chain combines TRBV28 with TRBJ1-3; unclear D gene. The CDR3 has 13 residues. CDR1 and CDR2 from the germline V gene are MDHEN and SYDVKM. V was cut by 6 bases and J by 8 bases, with 14 bases left in between. The CDR3 nucleotides are TGTGCCAGCAGGGCGGCGGCGGTCTACACCATATATTTT. Translation: CASRAAAVYTIYF.

The chain recombines TRBV30 with TRBJ2-2; D gene uncertain. The length of the CDR3 is 13 residues. Germline V gene data show CDR1 as GTSNPN and CDR2 as SVGIG (reference sequence). Trimming removed 0 bases at V and 5 bases at J, with 7 bases between. The CDR3 sequence is CAWSVDGTGELFF. CDR3 sequence (DNA): TGTGCCTGGAGTGTTGACGGGACCGGGGAGCTGTTTTTT.

In nucleotides, the CDR3 is TGTGCCAGCAGTCGATGGACAGGAAGTCACTCTGGAAACACCATATATTTT. Translating gives CASSRWTGSHSGNTIYF. This sequence joins TRBV6-6 and TRBJ1-3; 7 nucleotides match TRBD1. The CDR3 is 17 residues long. The V and J ends lost 5 bases and 0 bases, in that order; junction bases with no gene match: 10. The germline V gene encodes CDR1 MNHNY and CDR2 SVGAGI (reference sequence).

This chain links TRBV18 with TRBJ2-7; D is unclear. The CDR3 length is 14 residues. V shed 2 bases and J shed 0 bases, with 8 bases lying between them. Germline-derived CDR1 and CDR2 are KGHSH and LQKENI. CDR3 in DNA: TGTGCCAGCTCACCAGACACGAGCTCCTACGAGCAGTACTTC. Amino acid sequence: CASSPDTSSYEQYF.

The chain couples TRBV7-3 to TRBJ2-2; 11 bases are shared with TRBD2. CDR3 size: 15 residues. V lost 5 bases to trimming and J lost 5 bases; unmatched junction nucleotides: 4. Germline assignment: CDR1 SGHTA and CDR2 FQGTGA. The CDR3, as DNA: TGTGCCAGCAGCCCTAGACTAGCGGGGACCGGGGAGCTGTTTTTT. Translation: CASSPRLAGTGELFF.

V gene TRBV6-1 combines with J gene TRBJ1-4; D call uncertain. V lost 3 bases, J lost 4 bases, and 15 bases lay in between. The germline gives CDR1 MNHNS, CDR2 SASEGT. The CDR3 extends over 16 amino acids. CDR3 sequence (DNA): TGTGCCAGCAGTGATACCCGGACTGGATATAATGAAAAACTGTTTTTT. Amino acid sequence: CASSDTRTGYNEKLFF.

DNA for the CDR3: TGCAGCGTTGCAGTCTCCCGGACAGGGTTTCACTATGGCTACACCTTC. It is translated as CSVAVSRTGFHYGYTF. V and J are TRBV29-1 and TRBJ1-2; 8 nucleotides agree with TRBD1. Germline trimming cut 4 bases from V and 3 bases from J; bases unmatched to any gene: 13. The CDR3 is 16 amino acids. Germline V gene lookup returns CDR1 SQVTM and CDR2 ANQGSEA.

The sample holds a few counts of this clone. The rearrangement uses TRBV5-4 and TRBJ1-3; D remains ambiguous. CDR1 is SGHNT and CDR2 is YYREEE in the germline V gene (reference sequence). Trimming pared 6 bases from V and 0 bases from J, leaving 7 bases between. The CDR3 has 13 amino acids. CDR3 nucleotides: TGTGCCAGCAACTTCCTCTCTGGAAACACCATATATTTT. This codes for CASNFLSGNTIYF.

The CDR3 nucleotides are TGTGCCAGCAGCTTAACTAGACTTCGACAAGAGACCCAGTACTTC. Translation: CASSLTRLRQETQYF. The chain couples TRBV7-9 to TRBJ2-5, with a weak D call TRBD2 (5 bases). From germline, CDR1 is SEHNR and CDR2 FQNEAQ (reference sequence). V shed 2 bases and J shed 2 bases, with 12 bases lying between them. The CDR3 has 15 amino acids. Supplemented by reference TRBV7-9 and TRBJ2-5, the full variable domain reads DTGVSQNPRHKITKRGQNVTFRCDPISEHNRLYWYRQTLGQGPEFLTYFQNEAQLEKSRLLSDRFSAERPKGSFSTLEIQRTEQGDSAMYLCASSLTRLRQETQYFGPGTRLLVL.

This clone was observed a single time. Within the sample, other DNA sequences also encode this same CDR3. V and J are TRBV6-5 and TRBJ1-1, with D maybe TRBD1 (5 bases). Trimming shortened V by 7 bases and J by 1 base, and 13 bases separated the two germline ends. This CDR3 region has 14 residues. From germline, CDR1 is MNHEY and CDR2 SVGAGI. CDR3 in amino acids: CASISRGENTEAFF. The CDR3 nucleotides read TGTGCCAGCATTTCACGGGGGGAGAACACTGAAGCTTTCTTT.

The chain couples TRBV28 to TRBJ2-7; unclear D gene. The germline V and J ends were trimmed by 2 bases and 0 bases, with 14 bases remaining between them. The CDR3 sequence is 16 residues long. The germline V gene encodes CDR1 MDHEN and CDR2 SYDVKM. CDR3 nucleotide sequence: TGTGCCAGCAGTTTAGGTTCGGCAGCGAGCTCCTACGAGCAGTACTTC. Its translation is CASSLGSAASSYEQYF. The full variable domain, its missing parts supplied by reference TRBV28 and TRBJ2-7, is DVKVTQSSRYLVKRTGEKVFLECVQDMDHENMFWYRQDPGLGLRLIYFSYDVKMKEKGDIPEGYSVSREKKERFSLILESASTNQTSMYLCASSLGSAASSYEQYFGPGTRLTVT.